This is a list of T cell receptor beta chains from one sample in a study of shared T cell receptors in the human thymus. Assay: immunoSEQ multiplex PCR; the TCRdb copy retains only in-frame clones and omits some. The top ten hold around 0.0099% of the sample, which has hundreds of thousands of clones, roughly 90% seen once. The same sample was also studied in work on human thymus T cells.

Sequencing was performed on thymocytes. Receptors were obtained from a boy under two years old with a congenital heart defect. Both conserved end residues are part of each CDR3. The D gene is left open where the match is weak. Size is stated for part of the rows, as once, few or many counts, or as a class when the clone is expanded.

clone_size j_call d_call cdr3_length v_call cdr3_aa cdr3_nt
- TRBJ1-4 TRBD1 20 TRBV5-1 CASSPRSRDRAHATNEKLFF TGCGCCAGCAGCCCAAGATCTCGGGACAGGGCCCATGCAACTAATGAAAAACTGTTTTTT
once TRBJ1-1 TRBD1 17 TRBV6-4 CASRPRDRGPENTEAFF TGTGCCAGCAGGCCCCGGGACAGGGGGCCTGAGAACACTGAAGCTTTCTTT
- TRBJ2-1 TRBD1 13 TRBV12-5 CASGPLGQGEQFF TGTGCTAGTGGCCCCTTAGGACAGGGTGAGCAGTTCTTC
once TRBJ2-3 - 16 TRBV5-4 CASTRGEGSGTDTQYF TGTGCCAGCACGAGGGGGGAGGGGAGTGGCACAGATACGCAGTATTTT
- TRBJ2-7 TRBD2 17 TRBV5-6 CASSLVSSGRTFYEQYF TGTGCCAGCAGCTTGGTTTCGAGCGGGAGGACCTTCTACGAGCAGTACTTC
- TRBJ1-1 - 13 TRBV10-1 CASSEEGLGEAFF TGCGCCAGCAGTGAGGAGGGCTTGGGTGAAGCTTTCTTT
- TRBJ2-1 - 16 TRBV4-3 CASSQGGQETYNEQFF TGCGCCAGCAGCCAGGGGGGGCAGGAAACCTACAATGAGCAGTTCTTC
- TRBJ2-1 TRBD2 14 TRBV27 CASSWLAGEDEQFF TGTGCCAGCAGTTGGCTAGCGGGAGAGGATGAGCAGTTCTTC
- TRBJ1-1 - 16 TRBV6-4 CASSDYPWRGGTEAFF TGTGCCAGCAGTGACTACCCTTGGCGGGGCGGCACTGAAGCTTTCTTT
- TRBJ2-5 TRBD2 17 TRBV7-3 CASSLGGRGGREETQYF TGTGCCAGCAGCTTAGGTGGGCGGGGCGGGAGGGAAGAGACCCAGTACTTC
once TRBJ2-1 TRBD2 19 TRBV4-1 CASSPRLIRTSGTYNEQFF TGCGCCAGCAGCCCACGGCTTATTAGGACTAGCGGGACCTACAATGAGCAGTTCTTC
- TRBJ1-2 - 16 TRBV6-1 CASSEDPGWRDYGYTF TGTGCCAGCAGTGAAGACCCAGGGTGGCGAGACTATGGCTACACCTTC
- TRBJ1-2 TRBD1 16 TRBV9 CASSVEEQGGNYGYTF TGTGCCAGCAGCGTAGAAGAACAGGGGGGAAACTATGGCTACACCTTC
- TRBJ1-2 - 14 TRBV19 CASRITGQAYGYTF TGTGCCAGTAGGATAACAGGGCAGGCCTATGGCTACACCTTC
- TRBJ2-1 - 12 TRBV6-1 CASSKRDDEQFF TGTGCCAGCAGCAAGAGGGATGATGAGCAGTTCTTC
- TRBJ2-2 TRBD1 13 TRBV25-1 CASRDREPGELFF TGTGCCAGCAGGGACAGGGAACCCGGGGAGCTGTTTTTT
- TRBJ2-1 - 12 TRBV6-1 CASSKVTEQQFF TGTGCCAGCAGTAAAGTCACAGAGCAGCAGTTCTTC
once TRBJ1-1 TRBD1 17 TRBV30 CAWSDRATEGANTEAFF TGTGCCTGGAGCGACCGGGCCACCGAGGGGGCAAACACTGAAGCTTTCTTT
- TRBJ1-1 - 15 TRBV27 CASDTRGSRGSEAFF TGTGCCAGCGACACACGGGGGTCTCGGGGATCTGAAGCTTTCTTT
- TRBJ1-2 TRBD1 17 TRBV29-1 CSVEVLDRGPLDYGYTF TGCAGCGTTGAAGTCTTGGACAGGGGGCCTCTGGACTATGGCTACACCTTC
- TRBJ1-5 - 18 TRBV19 CASSIDITAQGSNQPQHF TGTGCCAGTAGTATAGATATTACCGCGCAGGGGAGCAATCAGCCCCAGCATTTT
- TRBJ2-7 - 13 TRBV27 CASSSTRGYEQYF TGTGCCAGCAGTTCTACTAGGGGGTACGAGCAGTACTTC
- TRBJ2-1 - 16 TRBV6-4 CASSASSATSYNEQFF TGTGCCAGCAGTGCATCTAGCGCCACTTCCTACAATGAGCAGTTCTTC
once TRBJ2-7 TRBD1 15 TRBV5-6 CASSLGTGIHYEQYF TGTGCCAGCAGCTTGGGGACAGGGATACACTACGAGCAGTACTTC
- TRBJ1-2 TRBD1 20 TRBV11-2 CASSLDSRWDRGATNYGYTF TGTGCCAGCAGCTTAGATTCGAGGTGGGACAGGGGGGCCACTAACTATGGCTACACCTTC
- TRBJ2-7 TRBD1 15 TRBV6-1 CASGSGTGISYEQYF TGTGCCAGCGGATCCGGGACAGGGATCTCCTACGAGCAGTACTTC